One sample yielded the 18 T cell receptor beta chains listed below, sequenced in a study of identical twins. TCRdb independently ran MiXCR on the 5' RACE reads; one entry per CDR3 protein. The table has around 490,000 distinct CDR3 sequences, under 25% seen once; the top ten hold approximately 0.52%. This sample also belongs to another study, concerning yellow fever vaccine responses in identical twins.

Sample: CD4+ T cells sorted from blood. These receptors were taken from a woman aged 18 to 35 in good health.

This clonotype showed up just a few times. The chain joins TRBV10-2 to TRBJ2-4; 10 bases line up with TRBD1. The CDR3 runs 16 residues. With V trimmed by 4 bases and J by 3 bases, 6 bases remained unmatched. Germline CDR1 reads WSHSY; CDR2 reads SAAADI. The CDR3 DNA is TGCGCCAGCAGTGTCCTGGGACAGGGGAACAAAAACATTCAGTACTTC. Translated: CASSVLGQGNKNIQYF.

V gene TRBV6-4 combines with J gene TRBJ2-3; TRBD2 matches 8 bases. This CDR3 region has 16 residues. The trim removed 5 bases at V and 1 base at J, leaving 8 bases unmatched. Germline loops: CDR1 MRHNA, CDR2 SNTAGT. The CDR3 sequence is CASSKIGAGGTDTQYF. Written as DNA, the CDR3 is TGTGCCAGCAGTAAGATTGGAGCGGGGGGCACAGATACGCAGTATTTT.

This clonotype appeared a single time. The CDR3: CSAQEGGPDNEQFF. The CDR3 DNA reads TGCAGTGCACAAGAGGGGGGGCCCGACAATGAGCAGTTCTTC. This chain uses TRBV20-1 with TRBJ2-1, with a weak D call TRBD2 (7 bases). CDR1 is DFQATT and CDR2 is SNEGSKA in the germline V gene (reference sequence). Between the trimmed V and J ends, which lost 6 bases and 5 bases, there was a span of 17 bases. This CDR3 spans 14 amino acids.

This clonotype was picked up a small number of times. V and J are TRBV6-1 and TRBJ2-2; D might be TRBD1 (6 bases). The length of the CDR3 is 17 residues. Germline V lookup: CDR1 MNHNS, CDR2 SASEGT. V dropped 6 bases and J dropped 4 bases, with 21 bases sitting between them. The CDR3 DNA sequence: TGTGCCAGCAGATCAAGGGTGGGGCAGGGGCCCACCGGGGAGCTGTTTTTT. Amino acids: CASRSRVGQGPTGELFF.

Turning to this clonotype: An end of the junction does not agree with germline; a read error may underlie this. CDR3 DNA: TGCGCCAGCAGCTTGCCTAGTTACAGTGAGCAGTTCTTC. Amino acid sequence: CASSLPSYSEQFF. V gene TRBV5-1 combines with J gene TRBJ2-1, with D unresolved. The length of the CDR3 is 13 residues. Germline CDR1 is SGHRS and CDR2 is YFSETQ. Drawing the rest from reference TRBV5-1 and TRBJ2-1, the complete variable domain is KAGVTQTPRYLIKTRGQQVTLSCSPISGHRSVSWYQQTPGQGLQFLFEYFSETQRNKGNFPGRFSGRQFSNSRSEMNVSTLELGDSALYLCASSLPSYSEQFFGPGTRLTVL.

CDR3 in DNA: TGTGCCAGCAGCTCCTCTACGACAGGATGGGAGACCCAGTACTTC. It yields the protein CASSSSTTGWETQYF. The chain employs TRBV7-2 and TRBJ2-5, with a possible D match to TRBD1 (6 bases). There are 15 residues in the CDR3. The V gene lost 4 bases and the J gene lost 5 bases, with 17 bases spanning the gap. CDR1 SGHTA and CDR2 FQGNSA come from the germline V gene.

J is TRBJ2-1 and V is TRBV7-8, with D perhaps matching TRBD2 (6 bases). The CDR3 runs 16 residues. V lost 3 bases and J 7 bases, leaving 19 bases between the germline ends. The germline V gene has CDR1 SGHVS and CDR2 FQNEAQ. The CDR3 sequence: CASSFGNRETSNEQFF. CDR3 coding DNA: TGTGCCAGCAGCTTCGGGAATCGGGAGACCTCGAATGAGCAGTTCTTC. The entire variable domain, with the rest obtained from reference TRBV7-8 and TRBJ2-1, is as follows: GAGVSQSPRYKVAKRGQDVALRCDPISGHVSLFWYQQALGQGPEFLTYFQNEAQLDKSGLPSDRFFAERPEGSVSTLKIQRTQQEDSAVYLCASSFGNRETSNEQFFGPGTRLTVL.

This clonotype occurred a few times. The chain employs TRBV5-1 and TRBJ2-5; 7 bases align to TRBD2. V trimming: 4 bases; J trimming: 1 base; junction bases outside the gene matches: 1. The germline gives CDR1 SGHRS, CDR2 YFSETQ. The CDR3 runs to 13 residues. The CDR3 is CASSGTTQETQYF. The CDR3 DNA reads as TGCGCCAGCAGCGGGACTACCCAAGAGACCCAGTACTTC.

This clonotype was counted only a few times. The chain uses TRBV12-5 and TRBJ2-1; weak D call: TRBD2 (6 bases). Trimming left V 1 base short and J 0 bases short, with 10 bases between. The CDR3 extends over 16 amino acids. Looked up from germline, CDR1 is LGHNT and CDR2 is FRNRAP. The CDR3 spells CASGLETTSSYNEQFF. The CDR3 DNA follows: TGTGCTAGTGGTTTGGAAACGACTAGCTCCTACAATGAGCAGTTCTTC.

This clonotype was counted between two and nine times. This chain joins TRBV7-9 and TRBJ2-1; TRBD2 agrees at 15 bases. Germline loops: CDR1 SEHNR, CDR2 FQNEAQ (reference sequence). CDR3 length: 15 residues. The ends lost 4 bases at V and 9 bases at J; junction bases unmatched: 4. In DNA form, the CDR3 reads TGTGCCAGCAGCTCGGGACTAGCGGGAGGTTCTGAGCAGTTCTTC. Its protein product is CASSSGLAGGSEQFF.

This clonotype was seen only a few times. This CDR3 reads CASSPRVGGGSYNEQFF. In DNA form, the CDR3 reads TGTGCCAGCAGCCCCCGGGTGGGGGGGGGTTCCTACAATGAGCAGTTCTTC. The V call is TRBV9, the J call TRBJ2-1, with 7 bases aligning to TRBD2. This CDR3 is 17 amino acids long. Trimming took 4 bases from V and 1 from J; bases not matched to a gene: 11. CDR1 is SGDLS and CDR2 is YYNGEE in the germline V gene.

The chain carries TRBV12-3 or TRBV12-4 and TRBJ2-1; TRBD2 aligns across 15 bases. Losses at the gene ends were 6 bases for V and 8 bases for J; bases not matched to a gene: 8. This CDR3 has 16 residues. The CDR3 sequence is CASSPTGTSGRYEQFF. In DNA, the CDR3 is TGTGCCAGCAGCCCCACCGGGACTAGCGGGAGGTATGAGCAGTTCTTC.

The chain uses TRBV2 and TRBJ2-1; maybe TRBD2 (5 bases). Looked up from germline, CDR1 is SNHLY and CDR2 is FYNNEI. The germline V and J ends were trimmed by 6 bases and 7 bases, with 19 bases remaining between them. The CDR3 extends over 15 amino acids. The CDR3 region has the DNA TGTGCCAGCAGGAACACTTTAGCGCTAGTGAATGAGCAGTTCTTC. It specifies CASRNTLALVNEQFF.

The table lists this clonotype with a few counts. J is TRBJ2-1 and V is TRBV12-3 or TRBV12-4, with D tentatively TRBD2 (6 bases). The CDR3 is 15 residues long. The ends were cut back, 5 bases at V and 1 base at J, with 12 bases in the middle. CDR3 amino acids: CASSRGRGSYNEQFF. The CDR3 bases are TGTGCCAGCAGTCGGGGGAGAGGTTCCTACAATGAGCAGTTCTTC.

V is TRBV20-1 and J is TRBJ1-2, with D perhaps TRBD1 (5 bases). The CDR3 covers 12 residues. Trimming took 3 bases from V and 4 from J, leaving 9 bases between them. The germline CDR1 and CDR2 sequences are DFQATT and SNEGSKA (reference sequence). The CDR3, as DNA: TGCAGTGCTAGCCCAGGGAGCTATGGCTACACCTTC. The encoded protein is CSASPGSYGYTF.

V usage is TRBV20-1 and J usage is TRBJ2-1; the D is unclear. The CDR3 has 13 residues. Germline values: CDR1 DFQATT, CDR2 SNEGSKA (reference sequence). Trimming cost V 8 bases and J 0 bases, with 11 bases left between them. DNA for the CDR3: TGCAGTCCACTTTTGAGCTCCTACAATGAGCAGTTCTTC. Encoded protein: CSPLLSSYNEQFF.

The chain is built from TRBV5-1 and TRBJ2-3; D is tentatively TRBD1 or TRBD2 (5 bases each). CDR3 length equals 15 residues. The V gene lost 7 bases and the J gene lost 2 bases, with 17 bases spanning the gap. Germline V CDR1 and CDR2: SGHRS, YFSETQ. The CDR3 DNA reads TGCGCCAGCCGCGTACCAGCAGGGACCACAGATACGCAGTATTTT. This sequence encodes CASRVPAGTTDTQYF.

The rearrangement joins TRBV12-3 or TRBV12-4 to TRBJ2-5; TRBD2 is a possible D gene (5 bases). The CDR3 sequence is 13 residues long. Trimming cost V 5 bases and J 2 bases, with 9 bases left between them. The CDR3 spells CASSTGIQETQYF. Here the CDR3 DNA reads TGTGCCAGCAGTACGGGAATTCAAGAGACCCAGTACTTC.